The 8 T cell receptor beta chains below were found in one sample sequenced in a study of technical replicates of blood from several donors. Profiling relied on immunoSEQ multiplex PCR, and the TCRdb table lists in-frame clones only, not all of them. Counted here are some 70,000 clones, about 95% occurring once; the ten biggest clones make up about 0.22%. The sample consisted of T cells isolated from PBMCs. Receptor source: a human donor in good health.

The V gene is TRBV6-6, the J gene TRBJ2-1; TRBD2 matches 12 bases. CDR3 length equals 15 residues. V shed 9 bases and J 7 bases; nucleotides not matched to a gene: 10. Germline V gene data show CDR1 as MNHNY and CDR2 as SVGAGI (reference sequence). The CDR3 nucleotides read TGTGCCAGTAAAGAACTAGCGGGAGGTCGAAATGAGCAGTTCTTC. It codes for CASKELAGGRNEQFF.

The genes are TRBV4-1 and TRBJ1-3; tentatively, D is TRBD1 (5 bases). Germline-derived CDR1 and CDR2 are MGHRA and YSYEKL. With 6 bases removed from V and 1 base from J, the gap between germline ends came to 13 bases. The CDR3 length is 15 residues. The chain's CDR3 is CASRQGYLSGNTIYF. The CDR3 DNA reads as TGCGCCAGCAGGCAGGGCTACCTATCTGGAAACACCATATATTTT.

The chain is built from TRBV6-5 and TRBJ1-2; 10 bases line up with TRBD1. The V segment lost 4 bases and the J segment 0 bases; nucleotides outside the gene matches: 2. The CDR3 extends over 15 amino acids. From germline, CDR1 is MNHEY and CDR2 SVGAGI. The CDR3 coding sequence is TGTGCCAGCAGTTCAGACAGGGGGCCTAACTATGGCTACACCTTC. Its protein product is CASSSDRGPNYGYTF.

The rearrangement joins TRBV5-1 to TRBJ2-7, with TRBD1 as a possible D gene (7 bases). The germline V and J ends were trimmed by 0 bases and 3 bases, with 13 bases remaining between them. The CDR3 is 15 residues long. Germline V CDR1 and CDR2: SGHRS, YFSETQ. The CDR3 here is CASSLAVRDSYEQYF. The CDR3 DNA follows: TGCGCCAGCAGCTTGGCCGTGCGGGACAGCTACGAGCAGTACTTC.

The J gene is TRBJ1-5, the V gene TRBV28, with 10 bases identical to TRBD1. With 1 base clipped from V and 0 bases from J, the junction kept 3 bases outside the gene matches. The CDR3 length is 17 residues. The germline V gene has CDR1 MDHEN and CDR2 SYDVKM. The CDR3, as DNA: TGTGCCAGCAGTTTATTGGGACAGGGGTATAGCAATCAGCCCCAGCATTTT. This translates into CASSLLGQGYSNQPQHF.

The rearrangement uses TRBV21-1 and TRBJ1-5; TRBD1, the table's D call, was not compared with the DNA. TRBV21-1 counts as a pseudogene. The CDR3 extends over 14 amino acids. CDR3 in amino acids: CASRTVGSNQPQHF. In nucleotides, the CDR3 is TGTGCCAGCAGGACAGTCGGAAGCAATCAGCCCCAGCATTTT.

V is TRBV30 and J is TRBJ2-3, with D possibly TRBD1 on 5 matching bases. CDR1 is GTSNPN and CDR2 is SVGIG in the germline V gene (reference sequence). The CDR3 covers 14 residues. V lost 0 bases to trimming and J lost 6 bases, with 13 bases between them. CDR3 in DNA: TGTGCCTGGAGTGTCTTTGTGGGGCCCGATACGCAGTATTTT. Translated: CAWSVFVGPDTQYF.

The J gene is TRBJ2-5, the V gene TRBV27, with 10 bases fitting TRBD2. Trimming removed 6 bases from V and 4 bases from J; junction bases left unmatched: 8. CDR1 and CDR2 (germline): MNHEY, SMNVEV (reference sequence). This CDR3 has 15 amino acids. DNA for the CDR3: TGTGCCAGCAGGATAACCCTAGCGGGAGCAGAGACCCAGTACTTC. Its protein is CASRITLAGAETQYF.